This is a list of T cell receptor beta chains from one sample in a study of STAT5B mutations in CD4+ large granular lymphocyte leukemia. Clones were sequenced by immunoSEQ multiplex PCR, and TCRdb holds only the in-frame ones, with some missing. This sample has tens of thousands of clones, with approximately 90% found just once. Sequences were obtained from CD4+ T cells from blood buffy coats. These receptors originate from a human donor in good health. Both conserved end residues are part of each CDR3. Each record gives: CDR3 DNA, CDR3 protein, V gene, clone size, J gene, D gene. The D gene is left open where the match is weak. Not all rows give a size; the values are once, few, many and, for expanded clones, a class.

TGTGCCAGCAGTGCGAGGTCCCTTGGGGACACTGAAGCTTTCTTT CASSARSLGDTEAFF TRBV2 few TRBJ1-1 -
TGTGCCAGCAGCTTCCAGACATCTATCTACACCTTC CASSFQTSIYTF TRBV28 - TRBJ1-2 -
TGTGCCAGCAGCTTGGGGAAGACCCCCTATGGCTACACCTTC CASSLGKTPYGYTF TRBV13 - TRBJ1-2 -
TGTGCCAGCAGCTTAGCCGGGACAGGGAACGAAGCTTTCTTT CASSLAGTGNEAFF TRBV7-9 - TRBJ1-1 TRBD1
TGCGCCAGCAGCTCTTCGACCAATCAGCCCCAGCATTTT CASSSSTNQPQHF TRBV4-3 - TRBJ1-5 -
TGCGCCAGCAGCCAAGAACACCTCTCGGGCTACACCTTC CASSQEHLSGYTF TRBV4-3 - TRBJ1-2 -
TGTGCCAGCAGCGGACAGACAGGGATTGGCTCTGGCTACACCTTC CASSGQTGIGSGYTF TRBV9 - TRBJ1-2 TRBD1
TGTGCCAGCAGTCGCGTGGGTAGCGGGAGCGTAGACACAGATACGCAGTATTTT CASSRVGSGSVDTDTQYF TRBV14 - TRBJ2-3 TRBD2
TGTGCCAGCAGCTTGACTATTAACACCGGGGAGCTGTTTTTT CASSLTINTGELFF TRBV5-6 - TRBJ2-2 -
TGTGCCAGCAGCGTAGAAAGGAGCACAGATACGCAGTATTTT CASSVERSTDTQYF TRBV9 - TRBJ2-3 -
TGTGCCAGCAGCTTAGGGTCTTTGCCGGGAGCCCGCACCTACGAGCAGTACTTC CASSLGSLPGARTYEQYF TRBV7-2 - TRBJ2-7 -
TGTGCCACCAGCAGAGATCGGCAGGGGTCAGAGCAGTACTTC CATSRDRQGSEQYF TRBV15 - TRBJ2-7 -
TGTGCCAGCAGCACGGACAGGGGGCCCTACAATGAGCAGTTCTTC CASSTDRGPYNEQFF TRBV5-6 - TRBJ2-1 TRBD1
TGTGCTAGTGGTTTGGTAGTTGGCGGGGAGCTGTTTTTT CASGLVVGGELFF TRBV12-5 - TRBJ2-2 -
TGTGCCAGCAGCACGGGACAGGGACCCGAGCAGTACTTC CASSTGQGPEQYF TRBV5-4 - TRBJ2-7 TRBD1
TGTGCCAGCTCAGGAGACTCCTACGAGCAGTACTTC CASSGDSYEQYF TRBV18 - TRBJ2-7 -
TGTGCCAGCACCCTGGGACAGGGGTTGGAGACCCAGTACTTC CASTLGQGLETQYF TRBV2 once TRBJ2-5 TRBD1
TGCGCCAGCAGCTTGGTCGGGACTAGCGGCGACTACGAGCAGTACTTC CASSLVGTSGDYEQYF TRBV5-1 - TRBJ2-7 TRBD2
TGTGCCAGCAGCTCACCTAGCGGGAGGCTGGTAGATACGCAGTATTTT CASSSPSGRLVDTQYF TRBV11-2 - TRBJ2-3 TRBD2
TGTGCCAGCAGCGCCCCGAGTACTTATGAGCAGTTCTTC CASSAPSTYEQFF TRBV9 - TRBJ2-1 -
TGTGCCAGCAGCTTATCAAGCGGGACAGGGGACAATGAGCAGTTCTTC CASSLSSGTGDNEQFF TRBV11-2 - TRBJ2-1 TRBD1
TGCGCCAGCAGCCGGGCCGCAGGGAATGAAAAACTGTTTTTT CASSRAAGNEKLFF TRBV4-3 - TRBJ1-4 -
TGTGCCAGCAGGGACCCGGGAGGTAGCAATCAGCCCCAGCATTTT CASRDPGGSNQPQHF TRBV28 - TRBJ1-5 -
TGTGCCATCACTACGGGACAGGGGGCATTTGGAAACACCATATATTTT CAITTGQGAFGNTIYF TRBV10-3 - TRBJ1-3 TRBD1
TGTGCCAGCAGCCAGGGAATCAACACCGGGGAGCTGTTTTTT CASSQGINTGELFF TRBV14 - TRBJ2-2 -
TGTGCCAGCGGGGACAGATCTAATGAAAAACTGTTTTTT CASGDRSNEKLFF TRBV27 - TRBJ1-4 TRBD1
TGTGCCAGCAGTTACTTCGGAGAGGGAGCGGCCCAGTACTTC CASSYFGEGAAQYF TRBV6-5 - TRBJ2-5 -
TGTGCCAGCAGCTTAGGGGTTGGGGGGCCCAATCAGCCCCAGCATTTT CASSLGVGGPNQPQHF TRBV7-9 - TRBJ1-5 -
TGCGCCAGCAGTCGACAGGGGGCGCAGAGTTGGGCTAATGAAAAACTGTTTTTT CASSRQGAQSWANEKLFF TRBV4-3 - TRBJ1-4 TRBD1
TGCGCCAGCAGCCAAGAATCTAGCAGCCAAAGCACAGATACGCAGTATTTT CASSQESSSQSTDTQYF TRBV4-3 - TRBJ2-3 -
TGCGCCAGCAGCCAACCCCGACAGGGGAGGAACAATGAGCAGTTCTTC CASSQPRQGRNNEQFF TRBV5-1 - TRBJ2-1 TRBD1
TGTGCCAGCTCACCGGGACAGAGCAATCAGCCCCAGCATTTT CASSPGQSNQPQHF TRBV18 - TRBJ1-5 TRBD1
TGTGCCAGCAACCTAGGGACCCTCTCCTACGAGCAGTACTTC CASNLGTLSYEQYF TRBV7-2 - TRBJ2-7 -
TGCAGCGTTAGGGACGGGGGTGGGAACACTGAAGCTTTCTTT CSVRDGGGNTEAFF TRBV29-1 - TRBJ1-1 -
TGTGCCAGCAGTTACTCGAGAGGGAGCTCCTACGAGCAGTACTTC CASSYSRGSSYEQYF TRBV6-6 - TRBJ2-7 -
TGTGCCAGCAGCTTGGAAGGCGGGGTCGGGACAGATACGCAGTATTTT CASSLEGGVGTDTQYF TRBV5-5 - TRBJ2-3 -
TGTGCCAGCAGCTTAGTCGCCAGCCACTATGGCTACACCTTC CASSLVASHYGYTF TRBV7-2 - TRBJ1-2 -
TGTGCCAGCAGCCAAGGACTAGGAGTTTACAATGAGCAGTTCTTC CASSQGLGVYNEQFF TRBV14 - TRBJ2-1 -
TGTGCCAGCAGTTCGCCCTCCCCAGACAGGTATGAAGCTTTCTTT CASSSPSPDRYEAFF TRBV28 - TRBJ1-1 -
TGTGCCAGCACCTTACGGGCGGGGACGAACAATGAGCAGTTCTTC CASTLRAGTNNEQFF TRBV6-4 - TRBJ2-1 -
TGTGCCAGCACTCCTCCAGCGGGCCGAAACACTGAAGCTTTCTTT CASTPPAGRNTEAFF TRBV28 once TRBJ1-1 -
TGTGCCATCAGTTGGGACCTTAGGTCGGGCAAAAACATTCAGTACTTC CAISWDLRSGKNIQYF TRBV10-3 - TRBJ2-4 -
TGTGCCAGCAGGGGACAGGGAGGGACTGAAGCTTTCTTT CASRGQGGTEAFF TRBV2 - TRBJ1-1 TRBD1
TGTGCCAGCAGCCCGTATGTGACAGGGGGCTCCCTAGTCGGGACCCAGTACTTC CASSPYVTGGSLVGTQYF TRBV5-4 few TRBJ2-5 TRBD1
TGTGCCACCAGCATGGGACTAGCGGGAGAGACCCAGTACTTC CATSMGLAGETQYF TRBV15 once TRBJ2-5 TRBD2
TGTGCCAGCAGCCCCAGGGGACAGGGCGTAGGCACTGAAGCTTTCTTT CASSPRGQGVGTEAFF TRBV9 - TRBJ1-1 TRBD1
TGTGCCAGTAGTACGACAGGGGGCCGGGGCTATGGCTACACCTTC CASSTTGGRGYGYTF TRBV19 few TRBJ1-2 TRBD1
TGTGCCAGCAGTTACCGAAGGACTAGCGAAAATGAGCAGTTCTTC CASSYRRTSENEQFF TRBV6-6 - TRBJ2-1 TRBD2
TGTGCCAGCAGCCCCCGGGACAGGGGTGGCACCGGGGAGCTGTTTTTT CASSPRDRGGTGELFF TRBV7-8 - TRBJ2-2 TRBD1
TGTGCCAGCAGCCGCAACTCCGGGACAGGGGCCGATGAGCAGTACTTC CASSRNSGTGADEQYF TRBV7-2 - TRBJ2-7 TRBD1
TGCGCCAGCAGGTCACGGGAAGGGGGATCCTACGAGCAGTACTTC CASRSREGGSYEQYF TRBV5-1 - TRBJ2-7 -
TGCGCCAGCAGCCAAGATACGCGGGAGGGTCTAGATACGCAGTATTTT CASSQDTREGLDTQYF TRBV4-1 - TRBJ2-3 TRBD2
TGTGCCAGCAGCCCAGACCGGGACAGGGTGTTGTCTTTCTTT CASSPDRDRVLSFF TRBV9 - TRBJ1-1 TRBD1
TGCGCCAGCAGCTCACAGGGCTCTGGGGCCAACGTCCTGACTTTC CASSSQGSGANVLTF TRBV5-1 once TRBJ2-6 -
TGTGCCAGCAGGCGGGACTCTGGCACTGAAGCTTTCTTT CASRRDSGTEAFF TRBV2 - TRBJ1-1 -
TGTGCCAGCAGCAAAAGACTAGCGGTTAACTCCTACAATGAGCAGTTCTTC CASSKRLAVNSYNEQFF TRBV7-2 - TRBJ2-1 TRBD2
TGTGCCAGTAGTATTAGGACGGGTACTGGGGCCAACGTCCTGACTTTC CASSIRTGTGANVLTF TRBV19 - TRBJ2-6 -
TGTGCCAGTATTGGACAGGGGGCGGCCGGGGAGCTGTTTTTT CASIGQGAAGELFF TRBV19 - TRBJ2-2 TRBD1
TGTGCCAGCAGCTTAGGGGGAGCGGGGGGGTTGCAGTTCTTC CASSLGGAGGLQFF TRBV7-2 - TRBJ2-1 TRBD2